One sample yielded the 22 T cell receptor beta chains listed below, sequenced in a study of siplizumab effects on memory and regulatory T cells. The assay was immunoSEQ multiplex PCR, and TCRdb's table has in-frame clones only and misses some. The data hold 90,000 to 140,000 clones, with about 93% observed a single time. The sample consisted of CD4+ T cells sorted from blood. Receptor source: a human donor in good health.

Here the CDR3 reads CASSGGAGNSPLHF. The CDR3 bases are TGTGCCAGCAGTGGGGGGGCGGGTAATTCACCCCTCCACTTT. V usage is TRBV2 and J usage is TRBJ1-6; possibly TRBD1 for D (6 bases). The CDR3 runs 14 residues. V was shortened by 4 bases and J by 6 bases, with 10 bases between the two germline ends. The germline gives CDR1 SNHLY, CDR2 FYNNEI.

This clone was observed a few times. CDR3 in DNA: TGTGCCAGCAGCTCTCTGGGGACGGAAGACTATGGCTACACCTTC. This gives the protein CASSSLGTEDYGYTF. This rearrangement joins TRBV9 to TRBJ1-2; D possibly corresponds to TRBD1 (5 bases). CDR3 length equals 15 residues. Trimming took off 4 bases at V and 3 bases at J, with 16 bases between the two ends. In germline, CDR1 is SGDLS, CDR2 YYNGEE.

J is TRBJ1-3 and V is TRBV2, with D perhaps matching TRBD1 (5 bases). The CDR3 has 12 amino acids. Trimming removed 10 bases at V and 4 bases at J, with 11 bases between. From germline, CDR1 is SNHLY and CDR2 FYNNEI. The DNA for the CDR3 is TGTGCCACCGGGACCTTCGGAAACACCATATATTTT. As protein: CATGTFGNTIYF.

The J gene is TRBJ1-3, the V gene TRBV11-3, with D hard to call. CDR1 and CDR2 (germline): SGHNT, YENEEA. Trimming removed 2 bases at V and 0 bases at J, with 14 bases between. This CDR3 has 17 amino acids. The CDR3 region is CASSLPESKSSGNTIYF. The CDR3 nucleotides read TGTGCCAGCAGCTTACCGGAGTCAAAAAGCTCTGGAAACACCATATATTTT.

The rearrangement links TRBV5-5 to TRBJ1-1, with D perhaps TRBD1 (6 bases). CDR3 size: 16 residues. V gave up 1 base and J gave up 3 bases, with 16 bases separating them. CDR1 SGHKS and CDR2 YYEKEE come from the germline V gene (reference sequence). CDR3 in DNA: TGTGCCAGCAGCTTGCTACAGGGTAGAGTGTACACTGAAGCTTTCTTT. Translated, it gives CASSLLQGRVYTEAFF.

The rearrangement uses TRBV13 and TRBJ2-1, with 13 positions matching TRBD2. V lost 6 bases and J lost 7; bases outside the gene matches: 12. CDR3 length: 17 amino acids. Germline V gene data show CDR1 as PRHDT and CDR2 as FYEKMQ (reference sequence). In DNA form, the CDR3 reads TGTGCCAGCAGGCGGACTAGCGGGAGAGCCCTGTGGAATGAGCAGTTCTTC. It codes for CASRRTSGRALWNEQFF.

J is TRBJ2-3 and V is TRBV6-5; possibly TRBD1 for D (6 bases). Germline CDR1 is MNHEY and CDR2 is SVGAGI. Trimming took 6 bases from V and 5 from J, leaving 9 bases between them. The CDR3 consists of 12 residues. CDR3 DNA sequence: TGTGCCAGCAGCTACAGGGAAGATACGCAGTATTTT. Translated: CASSYREDTQYF.

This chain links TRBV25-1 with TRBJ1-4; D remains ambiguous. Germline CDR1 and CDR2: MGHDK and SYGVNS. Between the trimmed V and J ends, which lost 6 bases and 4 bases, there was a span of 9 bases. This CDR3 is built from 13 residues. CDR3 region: CASRDYRNEKLFF. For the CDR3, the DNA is TGTGCCAGCAGAGATTACCGTAATGAAAAACTGTTTTTT.

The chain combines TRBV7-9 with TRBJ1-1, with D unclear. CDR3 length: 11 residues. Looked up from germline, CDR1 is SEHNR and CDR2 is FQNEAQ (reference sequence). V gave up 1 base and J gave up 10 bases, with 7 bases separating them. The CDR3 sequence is CASSLDGVAFF. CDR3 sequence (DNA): TGTGCCAGCAGCTTAGACGGGGTAGCTTTCTTT.

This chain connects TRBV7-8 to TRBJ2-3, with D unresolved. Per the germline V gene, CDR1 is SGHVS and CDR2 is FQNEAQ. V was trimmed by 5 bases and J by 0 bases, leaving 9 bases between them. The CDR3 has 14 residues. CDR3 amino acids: CASSPRSSTDTQYF. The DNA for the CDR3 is TGTGCCAGCAGCCCACGCTCTAGCACAGATACGCAGTATTTT.

CDR3 nucleotide sequence: TGTGCCAGTAGTATAACAGCTGGGAATGAAAAACTGTTTTTT. It translates to CASSITAGNEKLFF. This chain joins TRBV19 and TRBJ1-4; D is unclear. Per germline, CDR1 LNHDA and CDR2 SQIVND (reference sequence). The CDR3 is 14 amino acids. The ends were cut back, 2 bases at V and 5 bases at J, with 9 bases in the middle.

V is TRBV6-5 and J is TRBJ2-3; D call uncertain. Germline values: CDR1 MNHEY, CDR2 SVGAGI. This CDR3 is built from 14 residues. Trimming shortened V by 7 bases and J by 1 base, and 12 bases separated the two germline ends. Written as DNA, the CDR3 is TGTGCCAGCAAGCTCAGCTCGGGCACAGATACGCAGTATTTT. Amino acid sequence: CASKLSSGTDTQYF.

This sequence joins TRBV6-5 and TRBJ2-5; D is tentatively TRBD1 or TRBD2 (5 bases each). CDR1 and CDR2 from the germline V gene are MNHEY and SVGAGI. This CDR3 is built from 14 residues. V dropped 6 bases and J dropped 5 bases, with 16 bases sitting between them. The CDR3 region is CASRTGPPEETQYF. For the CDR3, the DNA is TGTGCCAGCAGAACGGGACCCCCGGAGGAGACCCAGTACTTC.

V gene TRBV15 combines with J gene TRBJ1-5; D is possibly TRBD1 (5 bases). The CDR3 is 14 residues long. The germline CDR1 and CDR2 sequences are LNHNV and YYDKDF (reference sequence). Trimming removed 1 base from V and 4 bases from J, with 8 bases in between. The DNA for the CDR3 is TGTGCCACCAGCAGAGCGGGACTTAATCAGCCCCAGCATTTT. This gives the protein CATSRAGLNQPQHF.

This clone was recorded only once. The CDR3 DNA reads TGTGCCAGCAGTTCCACAGTAACCGCGGTCGGCTACACCTTC. It encodes CASSSTVTAVGYTF. The chain uses TRBV6-5 and TRBJ1-2; D is undetermined. With 4 bases removed from V and 8 bases from J, the gap between germline ends came to 17 bases. This CDR3 has 14 residues. Germline lookup yields CDR1 MNHEY and CDR2 SVGAGI.

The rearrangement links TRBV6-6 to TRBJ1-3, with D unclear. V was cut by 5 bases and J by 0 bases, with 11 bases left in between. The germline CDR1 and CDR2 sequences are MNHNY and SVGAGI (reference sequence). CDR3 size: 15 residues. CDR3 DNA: TGTGCCAGCAGTCCTATGGCGTACTCTGGAAACACCATATATTTT. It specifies CASSPMAYSGNTIYF.

The CDR3 nucleotides are TGTGCCTGGAGACGACAGACAGTTGAAGCTTTCTTT. Protein product: CAWRRQTVEAFF. The chain links TRBV30 to TRBJ1-1, with D perhaps matching TRBD1 (5 bases). CDR1 is GTSNPN and CDR2 is SVGIG in the germline V gene (reference sequence). V gave up 3 bases and J gave up 7 bases, with 12 bases separating them. The CDR3 runs 12 residues.

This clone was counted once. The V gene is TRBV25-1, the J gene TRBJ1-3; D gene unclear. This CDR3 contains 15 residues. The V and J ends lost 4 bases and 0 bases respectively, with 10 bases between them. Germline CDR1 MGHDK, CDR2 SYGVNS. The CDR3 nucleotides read TGTGCCAGCAGTGTCCCTGGGGACTCTGGAAACACCATATATTTT. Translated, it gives CASSVPGDSGNTIYF.

CDR3 in DNA: TGTGCCAGCAGACACTACGGGACAGGGAAAGAGACCCAGTACTTC. Translation: CASRHYGTGKETQYF. The genes are TRBV2 and TRBJ2-5, with 9 bases fitting TRBD1. Germline CDR1 and CDR2: SNHLY and FYNNEI. The V gene end was trimmed by 6 bases and the J gene end by 3 bases; junction bases not matched to a gene: 8. This CDR3 spans 15 amino acids.

The CDR3 region is CASSPTWGGYTF. CDR3 nucleotides: TGTGCCAGCAGCCCCACGTGGGGTGGCTACACCTTC. The chain carries TRBV7-2 and TRBJ1-2; unclear D gene. Deletions cut 5 bases from V and 7 bases from J, with 11 bases between. CDR3 size: 12 residues. Germline V gives CDR1 SGHTA, CDR2 FQGNSA.

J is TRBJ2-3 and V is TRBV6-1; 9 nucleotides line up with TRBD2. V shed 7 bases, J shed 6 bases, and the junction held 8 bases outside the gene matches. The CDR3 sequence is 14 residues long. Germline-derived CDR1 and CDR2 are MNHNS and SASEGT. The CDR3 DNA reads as TGTGCCAGCACGCCGGGACTAGCATACGATACGCAGTATTTT. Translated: CASTPGLAYDTQYF.

In nucleotides, the CDR3 is TGTGCCTGGAGGAGAGGACAGCTTGAAGCTTTCTTT. It translates to CAWRRGQLEAFF. The chain links TRBV30 to TRBJ1-1; maybe TRBD1 (6 bases). Trimming took off 3 bases at V and 7 bases at J, with 12 bases between the two ends. The CDR3 extends over 12 amino acids. From germline, CDR1 is GTSNPN and CDR2 SVGIG (reference sequence). Complete variable domain (other parts from reference TRBV30 and TRBJ1-1): SQTIHQWPATLVQPVGSPLSLECTVEGTSNPNLYWYRQAAGRGLQLLFYSVGIGQISSEVPQNLSASRPQDRQFILSSKKLLLSDSGFYLCAWRRGQLEAFFGQGTRLTVV.